Included here is one T cell receptor beta chain sequence, with context. Its cognate antigen is unknown. These data come from a study of cytomegalovirus exposure and HLA in healthy donors. Findings and caveats of the study: Further analysis, carried out later, found HLA-associated TCR beta chains more clonally expanded than equally common other chains. Trimming of TCR beta V- and J-genes showed a link, identified in a later analysis, to a missense DCLRE1C variant. Across donors, sequencing depth was assumed by presence/absence analyses to be roughly uniform.

With 60 Vbeta and 13 Jbeta primers, the PCR was carried out. In the original workflow: Approximately 11 million of the roughly 80 million unique TCR beta chains counted in a later analysis were shared. This table comes from immunoSEQ multiplex PCR, and its TCRdb copy is limited to in-frame clones, with some not included. The D gene and trimming were derived from the DNA, and the V and J assignments and clone size from that table. This repertoire shows 150,000 or so clones, 75% found once; its top ten account for 2.5% to 4%. Trimming took 5 bases from V and 7 from J; bases not matched to a gene: 12. This CDR3 is 16 amino acids long. Germline V gene sequence: CDR1 SGHTA, CDR2 FQGTGA.

The chain uses TRBV7-3 and TRBJ2-1; 9 bases agree with TRBD1. This sequence was found in a man between 35 and 55 years old in good health and CMV-seronegative. What was sequenced was PBMCs. The CDR3 DNA is TGTGCCAGCAGCCCTTTTCGGACAGGGGCTAGGAATGAGCAGTTCTTC. Translating it yields CASSPFRTGARNEQFF.